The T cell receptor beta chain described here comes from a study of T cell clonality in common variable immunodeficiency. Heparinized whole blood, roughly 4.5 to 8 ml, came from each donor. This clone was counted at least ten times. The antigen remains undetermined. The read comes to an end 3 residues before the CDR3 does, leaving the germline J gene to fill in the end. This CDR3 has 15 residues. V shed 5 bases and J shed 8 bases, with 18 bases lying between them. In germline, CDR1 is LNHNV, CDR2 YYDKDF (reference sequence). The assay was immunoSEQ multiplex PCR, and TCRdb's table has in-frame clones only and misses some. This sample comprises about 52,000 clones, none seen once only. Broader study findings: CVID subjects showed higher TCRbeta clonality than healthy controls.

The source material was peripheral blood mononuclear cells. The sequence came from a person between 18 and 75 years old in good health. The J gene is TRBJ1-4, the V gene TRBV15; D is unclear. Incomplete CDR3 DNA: TGTGCCACCAGCGGACCGTCCAGAGCGGGGGAAAAA. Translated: CATSGPSRAGEK. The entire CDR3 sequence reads CATSGPSRAGEKLFF.